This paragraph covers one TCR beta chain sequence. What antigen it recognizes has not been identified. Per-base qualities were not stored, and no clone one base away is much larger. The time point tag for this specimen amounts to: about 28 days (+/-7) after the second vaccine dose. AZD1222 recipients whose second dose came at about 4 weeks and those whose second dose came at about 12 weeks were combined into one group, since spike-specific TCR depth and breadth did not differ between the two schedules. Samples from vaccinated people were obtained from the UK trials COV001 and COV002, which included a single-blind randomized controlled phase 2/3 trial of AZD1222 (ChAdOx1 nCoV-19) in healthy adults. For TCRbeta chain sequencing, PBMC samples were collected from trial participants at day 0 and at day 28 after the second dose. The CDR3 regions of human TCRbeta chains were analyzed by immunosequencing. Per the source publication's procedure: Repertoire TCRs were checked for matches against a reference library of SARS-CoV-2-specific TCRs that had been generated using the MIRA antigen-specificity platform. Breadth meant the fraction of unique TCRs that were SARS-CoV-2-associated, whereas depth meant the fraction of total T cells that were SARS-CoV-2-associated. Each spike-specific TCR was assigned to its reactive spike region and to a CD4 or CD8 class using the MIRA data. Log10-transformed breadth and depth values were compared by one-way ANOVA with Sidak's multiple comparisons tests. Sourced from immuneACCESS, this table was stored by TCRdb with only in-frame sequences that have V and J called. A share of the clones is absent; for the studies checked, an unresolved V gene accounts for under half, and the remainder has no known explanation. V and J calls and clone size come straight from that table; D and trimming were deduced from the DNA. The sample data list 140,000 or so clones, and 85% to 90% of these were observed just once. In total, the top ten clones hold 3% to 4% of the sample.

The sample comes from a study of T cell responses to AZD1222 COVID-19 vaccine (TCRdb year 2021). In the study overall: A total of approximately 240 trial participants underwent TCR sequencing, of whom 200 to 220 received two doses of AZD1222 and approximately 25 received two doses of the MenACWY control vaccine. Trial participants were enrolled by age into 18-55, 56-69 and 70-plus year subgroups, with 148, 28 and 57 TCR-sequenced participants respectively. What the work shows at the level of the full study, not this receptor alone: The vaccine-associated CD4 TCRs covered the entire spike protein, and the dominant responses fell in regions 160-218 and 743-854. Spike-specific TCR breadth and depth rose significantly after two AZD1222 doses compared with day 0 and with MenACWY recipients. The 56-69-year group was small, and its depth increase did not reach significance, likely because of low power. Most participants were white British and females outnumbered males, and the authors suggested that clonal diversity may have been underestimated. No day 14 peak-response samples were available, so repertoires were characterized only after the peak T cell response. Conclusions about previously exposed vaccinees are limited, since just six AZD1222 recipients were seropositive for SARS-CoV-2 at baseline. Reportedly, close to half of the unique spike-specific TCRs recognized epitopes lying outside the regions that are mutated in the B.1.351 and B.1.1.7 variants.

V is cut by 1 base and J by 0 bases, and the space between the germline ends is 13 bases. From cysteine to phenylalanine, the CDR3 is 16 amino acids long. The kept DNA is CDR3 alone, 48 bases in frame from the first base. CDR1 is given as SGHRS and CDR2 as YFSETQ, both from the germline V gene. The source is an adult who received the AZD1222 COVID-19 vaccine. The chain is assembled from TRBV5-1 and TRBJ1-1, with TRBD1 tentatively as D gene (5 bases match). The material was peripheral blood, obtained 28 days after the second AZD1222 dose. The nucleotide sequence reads TGCGCCAGCAGCTTGTTTGGGGGATCCGTGAACACTGAAGCTTTCTTT. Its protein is CASSLFGGSVNTEAFF.